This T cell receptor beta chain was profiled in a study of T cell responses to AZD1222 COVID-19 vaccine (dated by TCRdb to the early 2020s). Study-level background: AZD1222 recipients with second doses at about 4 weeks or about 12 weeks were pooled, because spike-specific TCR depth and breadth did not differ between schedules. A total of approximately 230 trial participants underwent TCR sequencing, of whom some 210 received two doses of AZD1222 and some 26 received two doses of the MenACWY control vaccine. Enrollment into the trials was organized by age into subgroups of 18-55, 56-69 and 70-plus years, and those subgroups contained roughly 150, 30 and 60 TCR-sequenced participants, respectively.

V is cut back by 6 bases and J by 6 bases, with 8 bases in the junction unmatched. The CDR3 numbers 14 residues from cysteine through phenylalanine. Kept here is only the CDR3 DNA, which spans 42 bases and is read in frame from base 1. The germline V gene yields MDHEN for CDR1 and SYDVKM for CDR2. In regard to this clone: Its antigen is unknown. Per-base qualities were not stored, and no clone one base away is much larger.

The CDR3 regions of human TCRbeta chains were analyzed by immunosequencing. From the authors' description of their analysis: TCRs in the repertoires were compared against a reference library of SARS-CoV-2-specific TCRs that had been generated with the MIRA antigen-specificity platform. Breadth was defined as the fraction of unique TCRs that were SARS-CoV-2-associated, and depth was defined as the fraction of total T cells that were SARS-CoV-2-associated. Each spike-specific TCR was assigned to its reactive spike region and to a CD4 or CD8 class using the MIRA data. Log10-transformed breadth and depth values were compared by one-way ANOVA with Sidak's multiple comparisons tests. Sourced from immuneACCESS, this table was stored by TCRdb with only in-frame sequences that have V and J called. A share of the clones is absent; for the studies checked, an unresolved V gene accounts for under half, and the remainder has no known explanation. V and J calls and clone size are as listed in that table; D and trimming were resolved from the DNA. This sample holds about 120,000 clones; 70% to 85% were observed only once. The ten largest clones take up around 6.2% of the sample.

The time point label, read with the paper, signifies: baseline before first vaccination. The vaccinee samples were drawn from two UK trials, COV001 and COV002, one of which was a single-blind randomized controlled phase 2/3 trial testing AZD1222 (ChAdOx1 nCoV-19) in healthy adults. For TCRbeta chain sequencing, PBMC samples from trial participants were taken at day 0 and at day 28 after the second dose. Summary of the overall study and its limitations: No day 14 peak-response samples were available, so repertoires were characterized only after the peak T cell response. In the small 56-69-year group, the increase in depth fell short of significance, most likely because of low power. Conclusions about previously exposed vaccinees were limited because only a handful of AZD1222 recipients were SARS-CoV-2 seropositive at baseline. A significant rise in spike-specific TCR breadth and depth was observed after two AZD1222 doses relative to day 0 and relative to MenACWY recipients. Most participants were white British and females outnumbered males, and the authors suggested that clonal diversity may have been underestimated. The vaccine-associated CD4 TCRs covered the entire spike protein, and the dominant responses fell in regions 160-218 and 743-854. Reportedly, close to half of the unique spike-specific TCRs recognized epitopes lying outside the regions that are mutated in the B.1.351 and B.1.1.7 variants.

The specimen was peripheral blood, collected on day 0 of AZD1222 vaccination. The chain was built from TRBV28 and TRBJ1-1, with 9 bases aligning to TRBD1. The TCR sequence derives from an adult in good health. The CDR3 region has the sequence CASSETGGSSEAFF. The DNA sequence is TGTGCCAGCAGCGAAACAGGGGGCTCTTCTGAAGCTTTCTTT.